This record covers a single T cell receptor beta chain. The table came from immunoSEQ multiplex PCR; TCRdb's copy has only in-frame clones and leaves some out. The sample lists about 74,000 clones, approximately 86% seen once, with 1.9% in the top ten. This sample is drawn from a study of blood T cell repertoires in COVID-19. Study in general: The study drew acute and convalescent COVID-19 samples from the United States, Italy and Spain. T cells, B-cell-depleted T cells, or PBMCs provided the cDNA or gDNA that served as material.

Material: peripheral blood. The TCR was taken from a woman aged 80 or older with active or convalescent COVID-19.

CDR3 nucleotides: TGCAGCCCCCGGAGTGTTAACACCGGGGAGCTGTTTTTT. Protein: CSPRSVNTGELFF. The gene calls are TRBV29-1 and TRBJ2-2; D is unresolved. The V end lost 8 bases, the J end lost 2 bases, and 12 bases lay between the germline ends. The length of the CDR3 is 13 residues. Germline CDR1 is SQVTM and CDR2 is ANQGSEA.